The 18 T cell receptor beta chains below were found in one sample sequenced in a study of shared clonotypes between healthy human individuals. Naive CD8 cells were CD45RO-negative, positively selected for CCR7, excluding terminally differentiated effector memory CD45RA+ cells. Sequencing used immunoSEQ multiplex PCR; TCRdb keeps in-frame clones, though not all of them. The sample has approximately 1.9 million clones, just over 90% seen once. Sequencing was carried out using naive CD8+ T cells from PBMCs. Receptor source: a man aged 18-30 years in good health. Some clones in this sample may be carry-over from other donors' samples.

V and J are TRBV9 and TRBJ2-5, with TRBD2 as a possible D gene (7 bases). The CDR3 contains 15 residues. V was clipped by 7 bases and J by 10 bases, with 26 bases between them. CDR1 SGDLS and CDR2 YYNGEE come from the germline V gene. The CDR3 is CASSSTRGPAGDQYF. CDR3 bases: TGTGCCAGCTCCTCAACCCGGGGGCCGGCGGGGGACCAGTACTTC.

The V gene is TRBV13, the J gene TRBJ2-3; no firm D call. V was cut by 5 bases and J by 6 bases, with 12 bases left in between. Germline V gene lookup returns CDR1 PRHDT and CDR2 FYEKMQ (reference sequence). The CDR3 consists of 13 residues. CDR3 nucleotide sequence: TGTGCCAGCAGCCCCCAAACCGAGGATACGCAGTATTTT. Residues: CASSPQTEDTQYF.

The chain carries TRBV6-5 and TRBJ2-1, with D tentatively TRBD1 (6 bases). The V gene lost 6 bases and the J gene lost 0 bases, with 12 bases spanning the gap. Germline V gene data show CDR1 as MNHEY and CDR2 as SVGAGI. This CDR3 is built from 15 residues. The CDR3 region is CASSLRDNSYNEQFF. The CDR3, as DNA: TGTGCCAGCAGCCTCCGGGACAACTCCTACAATGAGCAGTTCTTC.

This CDR3 is CSFQGPSYEQYF. The CDR3 nucleotides are TGCAGCTTCCAGGGTCCTTCCTACGAGCAGTACTTC. This rearrangement joins TRBV29-1 to TRBJ2-7, with D possibly being TRBD1 (5 bases). This CDR3 region has 12 residues. With 8 bases removed from V and 1 base from J, the gap between germline ends came to 12 bases. Germline loops: CDR1 SQVTM, CDR2 ANQGSEA.

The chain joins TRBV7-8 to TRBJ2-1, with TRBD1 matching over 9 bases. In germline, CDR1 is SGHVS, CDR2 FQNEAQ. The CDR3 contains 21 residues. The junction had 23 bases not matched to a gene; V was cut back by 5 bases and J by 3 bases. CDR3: CASSPGQGIYNEKGIYNEQFF. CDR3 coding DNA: TGTGCCAGCAGCCCGGGACAGGGTATCTACAATGAGAAGGGTATCTACAATGAGCAGTTCTTC.

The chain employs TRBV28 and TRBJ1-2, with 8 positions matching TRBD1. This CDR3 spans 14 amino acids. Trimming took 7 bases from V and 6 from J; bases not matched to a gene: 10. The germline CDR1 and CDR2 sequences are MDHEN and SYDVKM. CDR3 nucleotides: TGTGCCAGCACCCATGACAGGGGATGGAATGGCTACACCTTC. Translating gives CASTHDRGWNGYTF.

CDR3 sequence: CSVVMGTSTYNEQFF. DNA for the CDR3: TGCAGCGTTGTTATGGGGACTAGTACCTACAATGAGCAGTTCTTC. This chain joins TRBV29-1 and TRBJ2-1, with 8 nucleotides matching TRBD2. Germline CDR1 reads SQVTM; CDR2 reads ANQGSEA. The trim removed 4 bases at V and 2 bases at J, leaving 7 bases unmatched. The CDR3 runs to 15 residues.

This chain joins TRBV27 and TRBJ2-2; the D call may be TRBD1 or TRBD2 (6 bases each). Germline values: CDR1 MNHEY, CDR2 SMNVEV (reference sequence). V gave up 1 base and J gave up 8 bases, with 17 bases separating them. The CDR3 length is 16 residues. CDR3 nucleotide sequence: TGTGCCAGCAGTTTATACCCGACTAGGGGGACGGGGGAGCTGTTTTTT. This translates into CASSLYPTRGTGELFF.

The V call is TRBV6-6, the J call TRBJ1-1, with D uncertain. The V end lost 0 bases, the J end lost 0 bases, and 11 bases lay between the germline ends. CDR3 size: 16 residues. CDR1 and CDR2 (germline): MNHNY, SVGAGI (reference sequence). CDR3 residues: CASSYSRALMNTEAFF. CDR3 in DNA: TGTGCCAGCAGTTACTCTCGGGCGCTCATGAACACTGAAGCTTTCTTT.

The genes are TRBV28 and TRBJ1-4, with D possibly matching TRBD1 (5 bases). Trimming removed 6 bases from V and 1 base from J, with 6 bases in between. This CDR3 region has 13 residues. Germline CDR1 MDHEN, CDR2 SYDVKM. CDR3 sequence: CASRGQTNEKLFF. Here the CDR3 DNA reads TGTGCCAGCAGAGGACAAACTAATGAAAAACTGTTTTTT.

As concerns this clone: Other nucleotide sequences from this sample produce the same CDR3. The CDR3 DNA sequence: TGTGCCAGCAGCCAGTACTCCTACGAGCAGTACTTC. Protein product: CASSQYSYEQYF. The chain recombines TRBV7-9 with TRBJ2-7; no clear D. Trimming pared 5 bases from V and 0 bases from J, leaving 5 bases between. The CDR3 spans 12 residues. Germline CDR1 and CDR2: SEHNR and FQNEAQ (reference sequence).

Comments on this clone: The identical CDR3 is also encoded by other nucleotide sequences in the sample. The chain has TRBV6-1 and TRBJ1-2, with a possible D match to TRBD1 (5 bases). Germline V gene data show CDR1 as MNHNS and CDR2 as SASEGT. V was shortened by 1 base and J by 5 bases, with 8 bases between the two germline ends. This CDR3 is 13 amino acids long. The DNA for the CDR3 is TGTGCCAGCAGTGAAGGGGCAGGGTATGGCTACACCTTC. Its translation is CASSEGAGYGYTF.

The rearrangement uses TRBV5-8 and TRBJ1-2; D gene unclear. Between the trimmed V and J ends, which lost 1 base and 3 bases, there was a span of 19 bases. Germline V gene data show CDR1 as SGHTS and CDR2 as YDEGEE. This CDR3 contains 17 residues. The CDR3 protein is CASSLPLMPQYDYGYTF. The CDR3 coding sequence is TGTGCCAGCAGCTTGCCGCTGATGCCACAGTATGACTATGGCTACACCTTC.

CDR3 sequence (DNA): TGTGCCAGCAGTGAAGCGCGGGACAGGGGAAAAGTCATTTCCTCGGTTCCTGGAAACACCATATATTTT. This translates into CASSEARDRGKVISSVPGNTIYF. This chain joins TRBV6-1 and TRBJ1-3; TRBD1 matches 10 bases. The V and J ends lost 0 bases and 2 bases, in that order; junction bases with no gene match: 22. Germline assignment: CDR1 MNHNS and CDR2 SASEGT. The CDR3 covers 23 residues.

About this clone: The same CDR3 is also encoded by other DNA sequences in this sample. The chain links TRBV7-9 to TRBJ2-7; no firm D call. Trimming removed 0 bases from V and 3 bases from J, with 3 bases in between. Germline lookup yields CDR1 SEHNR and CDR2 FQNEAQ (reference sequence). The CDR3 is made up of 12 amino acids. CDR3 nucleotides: TGTGCCAGCAGCTTAGCGGTCTACGAGCAGTACTTC. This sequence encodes CASSLAVYEQYF.

In DNA, the CDR3 is TGTGCCACCACGGTCATTTCCTACGAGCAGTACTTC. Amino acid sequence: CATTVISYEQYF. The chain combines TRBV27 with TRBJ2-7, with D unclear. The germline gives CDR1 MNHEY, CDR2 SMNVEV (reference sequence). The V and J ends lost 10 bases and 1 base respectively, with 11 bases between them. The CDR3 covers 12 residues.

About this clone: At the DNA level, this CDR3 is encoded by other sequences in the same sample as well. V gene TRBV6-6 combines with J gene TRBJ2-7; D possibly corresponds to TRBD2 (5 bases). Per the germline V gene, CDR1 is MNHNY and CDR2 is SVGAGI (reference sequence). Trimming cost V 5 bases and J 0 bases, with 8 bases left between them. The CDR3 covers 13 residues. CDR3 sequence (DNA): TGTGCCAGCAGTGGCCGGGACTCCTACGAGCAGTACTTC. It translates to CASSGRDSYEQYF.

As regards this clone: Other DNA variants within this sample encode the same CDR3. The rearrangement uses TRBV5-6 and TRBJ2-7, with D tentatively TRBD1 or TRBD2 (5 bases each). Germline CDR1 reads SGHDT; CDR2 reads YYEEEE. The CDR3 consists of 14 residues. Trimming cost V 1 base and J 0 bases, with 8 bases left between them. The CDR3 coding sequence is TGTGCCAGCAGCTTGCGGGGCCTCTCCTACGAGCAGTACTTC. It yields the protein CASSLRGLSYEQYF.